The text below deals with one T cell receptor (beta chain). Its specificity is not known. The sample's time point: baseline pretreatment blood. Stated treatment: 15 Gy SBRT to primary tumor, nephrectomy 4 weeks later. Serial blood draws occurred at baseline and 2 and 4 weeks post-SBRT. The patient's renal cell carcinoma had clear cell pathology. This record comes from a study of radiation and T cells in renal cell carcinoma. Study results and limitations: From baseline, blood top tumor clonotypes peaked at 2 weeks post-radiation.

The CDR3 loop spans 15 amino acids. The V and J ends lost 4 bases and 1 base, in that order; junction bases with no gene match: 4. Germline values: CDR1 ENHRY, CDR2 SYGVKD. Using immunoSEQ multiplex PCR, the repertoire was profiled, and TCRdb retains in-frame clones only, with some absent. This sample has approximately 120,000 clones, with roughly 80% found just once. This receptor was identified in a woman aged 55 to 70 with renal cell carcinoma. This chain connects TRBV10-3 to TRBJ2-3, with TRBD2 matching over 8 bases. The specimen was blood, collected from a patient whose treatment included radiotherapy and nephrectomy. The CDR3 DNA is TGTGCCATCAGTGCAAATAGCGGGGGCACAGATACGCAGTATTTT. Protein product: CAISANSGGTDTQYF.